This TCR beta chain was documented in a study of response to subunit inactivated influenza vaccine. Overall study results and limits: After each seasonal influenza vaccination, few new T cells are recruited, the authors suggested.

In TCRdb, the RT-PCR reads were re-called with MiXCR into one record per CDR3 protein. The repertoire holds almost 250,000 distinct CDR3 sequences, with over 9% as singletons. This clonotype was observed at least ten times. No antigen is known for it. J gave up 1 base and V 6 bases, and 6 bases lay outside the gene matches. The CDR3 sequence is 14 residues long. Germline V gene lookup returns CDR1 DFQATT and CDR2 SNEGSKA (reference sequence). The genes are TRBV20-1 and TRBJ2-3, with 8 bases matching TRBD2. The sequence was obtained from a man aged 45 to 65 who received an inactivated influenza vaccine. The material was non-naive T cells sorted from PBMCs, obtained 14 days before vaccination. CDR3 DNA sequence: TGCAGTGCGCCCCGGGGGGGCGGCACAGATACGCAGTATTTT. It is translated as CSAPRGGGTDTQYF.